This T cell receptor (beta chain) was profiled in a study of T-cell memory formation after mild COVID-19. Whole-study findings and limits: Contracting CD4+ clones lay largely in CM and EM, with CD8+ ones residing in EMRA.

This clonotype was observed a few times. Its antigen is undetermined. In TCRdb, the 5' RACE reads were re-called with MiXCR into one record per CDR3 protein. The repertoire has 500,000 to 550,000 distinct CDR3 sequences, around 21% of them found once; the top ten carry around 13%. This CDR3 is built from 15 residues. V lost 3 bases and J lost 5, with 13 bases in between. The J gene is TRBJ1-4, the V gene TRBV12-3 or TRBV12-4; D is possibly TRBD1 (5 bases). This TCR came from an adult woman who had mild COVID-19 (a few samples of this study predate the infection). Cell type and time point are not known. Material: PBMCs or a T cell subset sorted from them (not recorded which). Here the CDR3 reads CASSFQLGRNEKLFF. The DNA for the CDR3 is TGTGCCAGCAGTTTTCAGCTGGGACGAAATGAAAAACTGTTTTTT.